Below are 27 T cell receptor beta chains sequenced from a single sample in a study of shared clonotypes between healthy human individuals. Produced via immunoSEQ multiplex PCR; TCRdb's table is partial and in-frame only. The profile shows hundreds of thousands of clones, roughly three quarters of them singletons. The sample taken for sequencing was PBMCs. These receptors were taken from a woman aged 40 to 50 in good health. Some clones in this sample may be carry-over from other donors' samples.

In its sample, this clone was seen a few times. The gene calls are TRBV30 and TRBJ1-6; D remains unclear. The CDR3 has 12 amino acids. The V gene lost 2 bases and the J gene lost 8 bases, with 7 bases spanning the gap. Germline V lookup: CDR1 GTSNPN, CDR2 SVGIG (reference sequence). CDR3 DNA sequence: TGTGCCTGGAGTCTAGCGGATTCACCCCTCCACTTT. As protein: CAWSLADSPLHF.

The chain employs TRBV19 and TRBJ1-5; D might be TRBD1 (6 bases). The CDR3 is made up of 15 amino acids. Germline values: CDR1 LNHDA, CDR2 SQIVND (reference sequence). Trimming removed 8 bases from V and 1 base from J, with 15 bases in between. Here the CDR3 reads CASPPGGLSNQPQHF. DNA of the CDR3: TGTGCCAGTCCCCCGGGGGGCCTGAGCAATCAGCCCCAGCATTTT.

This clone came up a few times. The V call is TRBV2, the J call TRBJ2-7; D unclear. Germline V gives CDR1 SNHLY, CDR2 FYNNEI. The CDR3 spans 13 residues. Between the trimmed V and J ends, which lost 7 bases and 2 bases, there was a span of 12 bases. CDR3 DNA: TGTGCCAGCAAATTGGGCCCAGCCTACGAGCAGTACTTC. This gives the protein CASKLGPAYEQYF.

V gene TRBV19 combines with J gene TRBJ2-2; 9 nucleotides match TRBD2. Germline loops: CDR1 LNHDA, CDR2 SQIVND (reference sequence). The CDR3 contains 14 residues. J lost 2 bases, V lost 5 bases, and 0 bases had no gene match. CDR3 nucleotides: TGTGCCAGTAGTGGGACTAGCAACACCGGGGAGCTGTTTTTT. It yields the protein CASSGTSNTGELFF.

The chain has TRBV7-6 and TRBJ2-3; 14 bases fit TRBD2. This CDR3 spans 16 amino acids. The junction had 4 bases not matched to a gene; V was cut back by 4 bases and J by 4 bases. Germline V gene lookup returns CDR1 SGHVS and CDR2 FNYEAQ. DNA of the CDR3: TGTGCCAGCAGCTCGGGACTAGCGGGAGTGGCAGATACGCAGTATTTT. Translation: CASSSGLAGVADTQYF.

V usage is TRBV5-1 and J usage is TRBJ1-5; D is perhaps TRBD1 (6 bases). The CDR3 covers 14 residues. Germline loops: CDR1 SGHRS, CDR2 YFSETQ. Trimming left V 0 bases short and J 6 bases short, with 10 bases between. The CDR3 DNA reads as TGCGCCAGCAGCTTGGAGGGGGGTGGTCAGCCCCAGCATTTT. As protein: CASSLEGGGQPQHF.

The CDR3 sequence is CASSLSPAVDEQYF. CDR3 nucleotides: TGTGCCAGCAGCTTAAGTCCCGCTGTAGACGAGCAGTACTTC. The rearrangement joins TRBV7-3 to TRBJ2-7; unclear D gene. CDR1 is SGHTA, CDR2 FQGTGA, per germline. The CDR3 is 14 amino acids. V lost 1 base, J lost 5 bases, and 12 bases lay in between.

Note on this clone: Other DNA sequences in the sample encode the same CDR3. The chain uses TRBV5-1 and TRBJ1-1; D call uncertain. Germline CDR1 SGHRS, CDR2 YFSETQ. Trimming took 0 bases from V and 4 from J, leaving 7 bases between them. The CDR3 consists of 13 residues. CDR3 sequence (DNA): TGCGCCAGCAGCTTGGACCCCAGCACTGAAGCTTTCTTT. Its protein product is CASSLDPSTEAFF.

The rearrangement joins TRBV11-2 to TRBJ2-7; D may be TRBD1 (6 bases). V was trimmed by 5 bases and J by 3 bases, leaving 11 bases between them. Germline V gene data show CDR1 as SGHAT and CDR2 as FQNNGV. The CDR3 extends over 13 amino acids. The CDR3 protein is CASSEDSFYEQYF. The DNA for the CDR3 is TGTGCCAGCAGCGAGGACAGCTTCTACGAGCAGTACTTC.

The chain uses TRBV2 and TRBJ1-5, with D unclear. The CDR3 is 16 residues long. Germline lookup yields CDR1 SNHLY and CDR2 FYNNEI. Between the trimmed V and J ends, which lost 6 bases and 2 bases, there was a span of 17 bases. The CDR3 sequence is CASRARSFGGNQPQHF. The CDR3 nucleotides are TGTGCCAGCAGGGCTCGATCGTTTGGGGGCAATCAGCCCCAGCATTTT.

This clone was seen a few times. The chain joins TRBV19 to TRBJ1-3, with D perhaps TRBD1 (5 bases). Germline assignment: CDR1 LNHDA and CDR2 SQIVND (reference sequence). V gave up 5 bases and J gave up 2 bases, with 10 bases separating them. The CDR3 has 14 amino acids. In DNA form, the CDR3 reads TGTGCCAGTAGTCCAAGACAGCCTGGAAACACCATATATTTT. This encodes CASSPRQPGNTIYF.

The J gene is TRBJ1-1, the V gene TRBV28, with TRBD1 matching over 8 bases. The CDR3 is made up of 17 amino acids. Germline lookup yields CDR1 MDHEN and CDR2 SYDVKM. With V trimmed by 4 bases and J by 3 bases, 13 bases remained unmatched. CDR3 nucleotide sequence: TGTGCCAGCAGTTCCAGTACAGGGGGAACTATACACACTGAAGCTTTCTTT. Its translation is CASSSSTGGTIHTEAFF.

V is TRBV7-9 and J is TRBJ2-3; the match to TRBD2 covers 10 bases. CDR1 is SEHNR, CDR2 FQNEAQ, per germline (reference sequence). V lost 7 bases, J lost 0 bases, and 1 base stayed unmatched. The CDR3 consists of 14 residues. Here the CDR3 DNA reads TGTGCCAGCATTAGCGGGAGGAGCACAGATACGCAGTATTTT. This sequence encodes CASISGRSTDTQYF.

The V call is TRBV30, the J call TRBJ2-5; D gene unclear. Trimming removed 4 bases at V and 5 bases at J, with 11 bases between. The CDR3 contains 12 residues. Per the germline V gene, CDR1 is GTSNPN and CDR2 is SVGIG (reference sequence). For the CDR3, the DNA is TGTGCCTGGAATCGGGCCGGGGAGACCCAGTACTTC. Translation gives CAWNRAGETQYF.

This chain uses TRBV6-5 with TRBJ2-1; possibly TRBD2 for D (5 bases). Trimming removed 6 bases from V and 8 bases from J, with 14 bases in between. The CDR3 extends over 13 amino acids. The V gene's germline CDR1 is MNHEY and CDR2 SVGAGI. As DNA, the CDR3 is TGTGCCAGCAGCGGGTCGGCGGGCTATGAGCAGTTCTTC. Its protein product is CASSGSAGYEQFF.

This clone has ten or more counts. The rearrangement links TRBV6-1 to TRBJ2-5, with D possibly TRBD1 on 6 matching bases. The CDR3 is made up of 13 amino acids. Trimming took 10 bases from V and 3 from J, leaving 15 bases between them. Germline V gene data show CDR1 as MNHNS and CDR2 as SASEGT. The CDR3 DNA reads as TGTGCCACCAGGATTGGACAGAAAGAGACCCAGTACTTC. Translated: CATRIGQKETQYF.

This clone was detected only a few times. The CDR3 loop reads CASSQQTGGETQYF. The CDR3 bases are TGTGCCAGCAGCCAACAGACGGGAGGAGAGACCCAGTACTTC. The chain employs TRBV4-2 and TRBJ2-5; 7 positions match TRBD2. Trimming at V came to 2 bases and at J to 4 bases, leaving 4 bases not matched to a gene. Germline V CDR1 and CDR2: LGHNA, YNFKEQ. CDR3 length: 14 residues.

The rearrangement uses TRBV28 and TRBJ2-2, with D perhaps matching TRBD2 (7 bases). Germline V gene sequence: CDR1 MDHEN, CDR2 SYDVKM. The CDR3 covers 18 residues. V was pared by 2 bases and J by 0 bases, with 16 bases between. CDR3 sequence reads: CASSLGGGPEANTGELFF. The CDR3 DNA sequence: TGTGCCAGCAGTTTAGGGGGGGGCCCCGAGGCGAACACCGGGGAGCTGTTTTTT.

The chain is built from TRBV27 and TRBJ2-1, with D possibly TRBD2 on 7 matching bases. CDR1 is MNHEY and CDR2 is SMNVEV in the germline V gene (reference sequence). Between the trimmed V and J ends, which lost 5 bases and 5 bases, there was a span of 16 bases. The CDR3 sequence is 15 residues long. CDR3 sequence (DNA): TGTGCCAGCAGTCCCCTCCTAGGGGGGGACAATGAGCAGTTCTTC. Protein product: CASSPLLGGDNEQFF.

The V call is TRBV7-9, the J call TRBJ2-5; 7 positions match TRBD2. The CDR3 extends over 16 amino acids. The germline gives CDR1 SEHNR, CDR2 FQNEAQ (reference sequence). The V and J ends lost 5 bases and 5 bases, in that order; junction bases with no gene match: 14. CDR3: CASSPLRGRRGETQYF. The CDR3 coding sequence is TGTGCCAGCAGCCCCCTGCGCGGGAGAAGAGGGGAGACCCAGTACTTC. Full variable domain (outside the CDR3, taken from reference TRBV7-9 and TRBJ2-5): DTGVSQNPRHKITKRGQNVTFRCDPISEHNRLYWYRQTLGQGPEFLTYFQNEAQLEKSRLLSDRFSAERPKGSFSTLEIQRTEQGDSAMYLCASSPLRGRRGETQYFGPGTRLLVL.

V gene TRBV18 combines with J gene TRBJ2-7, with D hard to call. The V and J ends lost 6 bases and 6 bases respectively, with 9 bases between them. CDR1 and CDR2 (germline): KGHSH, LQKENI. There are 11 residues in the CDR3. In nucleotides, the CDR3 is TGTGCCAGCTCGTCCAGCGTCGAGCAGTACTTC. It translates to CASSSSVEQYF.

V is TRBV6-6 and J is TRBJ1-5; D possibly corresponds to TRBD1 (6 bases). With 6 bases removed from V and 0 bases from J, the gap between germline ends came to 15 bases. Germline V gene sequence: CDR1 MNHNY, CDR2 SVGAGI (reference sequence). The CDR3 loop spans 16 amino acids. The CDR3: CASSDTGLYSNQPQHF. As DNA, the CDR3 is TGTGCCAGCAGCGATACAGGGTTATATAGCAATCAGCCCCAGCATTTT.

This chain connects TRBV11-2 to TRBJ2-2; D is unclear. V dropped 2 bases and J dropped 4 bases, with 5 bases sitting between them. From germline, CDR1 is SGHAT and CDR2 FQNNGV. The CDR3 runs to 13 residues. The CDR3 sequence: CASSLRGTGELFF. In DNA form, the CDR3 reads TGTGCCAGCAGCTTACGCGGCACCGGGGAGCTGTTTTTT.

The chain employs TRBV11-2 and TRBJ2-1; maybe TRBD1 (6 bases). Germline-derived CDR1 and CDR2 are SGHAT and FQNNGV. V dropped 5 bases and J dropped 2 bases, with 13 bases sitting between them. This CDR3 comprises 15 residues. CDR3 amino acids: CASSTDSGPYNEQFF. The CDR3, as DNA: TGTGCCAGCAGCACGGACAGCGGACCCTACAATGAGCAGTTCTTC.

This clone was recorded a few times. V usage is TRBV5-5 and J usage is TRBJ2-7; 10 bases agree with TRBD2. The germline CDR1 and CDR2 sequences are SGHKS and YYEKEE (reference sequence). With 4 bases clipped from V and 6 bases from J, the junction kept 16 bases outside the gene matches. The CDR3 loop spans 17 amino acids. The CDR3 region has the DNA TGTGCCAGCAGCCGGGTCCCTAGCGGGAGTTTCTACGGCGAGCAGTACTTC. Protein: CASSRVPSGSFYGEQYF. The full variable domain, with the rest looked up from reference TRBV5-5 and TRBJ2-7, is DAGVTQSPTHLIKTRGQQVTLRCSPISGHKSVSWYQQVLGQGPQFIFQYYEKEERGRGNFPDRFSARQFPNYSSELNVNALLLGDSALYLCASSRVPSGSFYGEQYFGPGTRLTVT.

The chain uses TRBV7-9 and TRBJ2-3; TRBD2 matches 7 bases. Trimming cost V 1 base and J 4 bases; bases outside gene matches: 8. Germline CDR1 and CDR2: SEHNR and FQNEAQ (reference sequence). This CDR3 has 16 residues. The CDR3 here is CASSLDAGVIADTQYF. The CDR3, as DNA: TGTGCCAGCAGCTTAGATGCGGGAGTAATTGCAGATACGCAGTATTTT.

For the CDR3, the DNA is TGTGCCAGCAGCGGGGGACACGAAATCACAGATACGCAGTATTTT. Translation: CASSGGHEITDTQYF. The chain employs TRBV5-6 and TRBJ2-3; possibly TRBD1 for D (6 bases). Per the germline V gene, CDR1 is SGHDT and CDR2 is YYEEEE. The CDR3 sequence is 15 residues long. With 4 bases removed from V and 2 bases from J, the gap between germline ends came to 14 bases.